This T cell receptor beta chain was identified during a study of control samples from healthy donors and cancer patients. This clone appeared a single time. Clones were read by immunoSEQ multiplex PCR, and TCRdb kept only the in-frame ones, dropping some. The sample has some 120,000 clones, 70% to 90% seen once; the top ten hold almost 40%. CDR1 MNHEY and CDR2 SVGAGI come from the germline V gene. The CDR3 is made up of 15 amino acids. V dropped 0 bases and J dropped 2 bases, with 10 bases sitting between them. The V call is TRBV6-5, the J call TRBJ1-2, with D possibly matching TRBD1 (6 bases). The sequence derives from a man aged 45-60 years in good health. The sample was blood. For the CDR3, the DNA is TGTGCCAGCAGTTACTCCGCAGGGGTAAACTATGGCTACACCTTC. This codes for CASSYSAGVNYGYTF.